This TCR beta chain stems from a study of naive and memory T cell subsets. Whole-study results and caveats: RNA-based TCR counts may shift with T cell activation and differentiation.

The beta constant-region primer was an equimolar mix of two oligonucleotides covering TRBC1 and TRBC2. TCRdb reanalysed the UMI-ligation and nested PCR reads using MiXCR and keeps one entry per CDR3 protein. The sample gives tens of thousands of distinct CDR3 sequences, around 14% of which show up once; roughly 0.9% is in the top ten. Trimming shortened V by 4 bases and J by 8 bases, and 24 bases separated the two germline ends. Germline CDR1 reads SEHNR; CDR2 reads FQNEAQ (reference sequence). The CDR3 extends over 17 amino acids. This clonotype was found a few times. The antigen remains unidentified.

The chain uses TRBV7-9 and TRBJ2-1; no reliable D call. The clonotype comes from a human donor in good health. Specimen: central memory CD4+ T cells from blood. The CDR3 DNA reads TGTGCCAGCAGCTCCGGAATAGGAACAACGGCGGCCGATGAGCAGTTCTTC. The encoded protein is CASSSGIGTTAADEQFF.